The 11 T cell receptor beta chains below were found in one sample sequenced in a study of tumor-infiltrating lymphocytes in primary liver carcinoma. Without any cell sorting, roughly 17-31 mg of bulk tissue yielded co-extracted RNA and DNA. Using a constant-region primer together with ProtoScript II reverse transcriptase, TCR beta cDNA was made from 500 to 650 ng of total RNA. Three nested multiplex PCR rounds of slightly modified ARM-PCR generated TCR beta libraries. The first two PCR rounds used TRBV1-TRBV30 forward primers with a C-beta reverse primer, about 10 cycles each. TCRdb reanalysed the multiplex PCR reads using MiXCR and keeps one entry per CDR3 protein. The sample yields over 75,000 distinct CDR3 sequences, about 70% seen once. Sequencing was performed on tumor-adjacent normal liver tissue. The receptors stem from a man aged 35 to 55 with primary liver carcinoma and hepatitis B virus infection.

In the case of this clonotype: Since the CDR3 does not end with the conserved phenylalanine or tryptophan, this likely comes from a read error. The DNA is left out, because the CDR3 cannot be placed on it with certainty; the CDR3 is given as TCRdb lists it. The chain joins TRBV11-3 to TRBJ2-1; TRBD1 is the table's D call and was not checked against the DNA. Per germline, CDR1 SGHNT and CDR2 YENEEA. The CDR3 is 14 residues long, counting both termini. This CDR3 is CDSSSIGQGNEEFL.

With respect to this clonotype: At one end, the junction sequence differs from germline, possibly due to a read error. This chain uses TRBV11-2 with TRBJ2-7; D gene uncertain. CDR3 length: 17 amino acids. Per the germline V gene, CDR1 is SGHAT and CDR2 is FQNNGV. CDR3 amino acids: CVSSLEPPEQTSYGQYF. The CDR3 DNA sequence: TGTGTCAGCAGCTTAGAGCCTCCGGAACAGACCTCCTACGGGCAGTACTTC.

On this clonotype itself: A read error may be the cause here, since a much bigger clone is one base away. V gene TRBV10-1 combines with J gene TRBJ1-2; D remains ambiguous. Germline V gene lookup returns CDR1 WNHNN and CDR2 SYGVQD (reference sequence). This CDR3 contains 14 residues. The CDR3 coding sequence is TGCGCCAGCAGTGATAGCTGGAGGAAAACTGGCCACACCTTC. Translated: CASSDSWRKTGHTF.

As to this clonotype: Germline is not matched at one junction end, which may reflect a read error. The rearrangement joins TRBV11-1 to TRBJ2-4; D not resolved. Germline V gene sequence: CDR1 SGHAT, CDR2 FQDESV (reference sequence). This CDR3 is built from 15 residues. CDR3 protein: CASSPEPPGKNIQCF. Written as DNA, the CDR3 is TGTGCCAGCAGCCCTGAACCTCCGGGCAAAAACATTCAGTGCTTC.

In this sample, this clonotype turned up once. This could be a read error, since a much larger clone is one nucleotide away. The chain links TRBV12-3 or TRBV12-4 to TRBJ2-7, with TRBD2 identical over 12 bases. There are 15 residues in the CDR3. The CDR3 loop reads CASSSRLAGVYGQYF. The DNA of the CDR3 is TGTGCCAGCAGTTCGCGACTAGCGGGGGTTTACGGGCAGTACTTC.

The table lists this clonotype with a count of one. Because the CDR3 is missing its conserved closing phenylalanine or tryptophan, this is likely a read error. This CDR3 is CASSLVSGWETQYL. The CDR3 bases are TGCGCCAGCAGCTTAGTAAGCGGGTGGGAGACCCAGTACTTA. V gene TRBV11-2 combines with J gene TRBJ2-5, with a tentative D call TRBD2 (6 bases). The CDR3 contains 14 residues. The V gene's germline CDR1 is SGHAT and CDR2 FQNNGV.

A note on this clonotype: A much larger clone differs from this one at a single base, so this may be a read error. The CDR3 region has the DNA TGTGCCAGCACCTACAGGGCCCTCAAGGCTGAAGCTTTCTTT. Its protein product is CASTYRALKAEAFF. The chain combines TRBV6-5 with TRBJ1-1; D may be TRBD1 (6 bases). The CDR3 is made up of 14 amino acids. Germline values: CDR1 MNHEY, CDR2 SVGAGI. V was shortened by 7 bases and J by 6 bases, with 18 bases between the two germline ends.

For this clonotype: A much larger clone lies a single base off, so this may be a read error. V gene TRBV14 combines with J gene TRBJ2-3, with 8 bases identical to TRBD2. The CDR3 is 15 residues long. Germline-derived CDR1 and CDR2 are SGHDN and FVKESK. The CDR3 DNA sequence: TGTGTCAGCAGCCAAGATCAGCGGGAGACAGATACGCAGTATTTT. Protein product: CVSSQDQRETDTQYF.

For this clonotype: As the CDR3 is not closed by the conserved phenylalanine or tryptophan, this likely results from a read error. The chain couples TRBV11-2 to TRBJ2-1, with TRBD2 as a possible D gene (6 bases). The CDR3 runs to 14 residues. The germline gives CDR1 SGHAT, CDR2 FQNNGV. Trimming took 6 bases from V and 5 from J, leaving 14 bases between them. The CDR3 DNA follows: TGTGCCAGCAGTATGTGGGAGGACGACAATGAGCAGTTCCTC. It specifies CASSMWEDDNEQFL.

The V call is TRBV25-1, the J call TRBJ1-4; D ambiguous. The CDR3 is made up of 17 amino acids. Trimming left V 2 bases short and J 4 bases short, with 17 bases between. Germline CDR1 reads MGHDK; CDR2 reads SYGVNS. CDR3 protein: CASSEHGVGRDNEKLFF. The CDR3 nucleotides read TGTGCCAGCAGTGAACACGGCGTCGGACGCGATAATGAAAAACTGTTTTTT.

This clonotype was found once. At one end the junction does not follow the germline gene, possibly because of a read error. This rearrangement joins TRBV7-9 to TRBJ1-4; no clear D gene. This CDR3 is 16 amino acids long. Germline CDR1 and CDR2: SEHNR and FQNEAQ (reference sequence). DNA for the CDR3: TGTGCCAGCAGCCGAGGACGGACTAACACTAATGAAAAACTGTTATTT. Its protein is CASSRGRTNTNEKLLF.